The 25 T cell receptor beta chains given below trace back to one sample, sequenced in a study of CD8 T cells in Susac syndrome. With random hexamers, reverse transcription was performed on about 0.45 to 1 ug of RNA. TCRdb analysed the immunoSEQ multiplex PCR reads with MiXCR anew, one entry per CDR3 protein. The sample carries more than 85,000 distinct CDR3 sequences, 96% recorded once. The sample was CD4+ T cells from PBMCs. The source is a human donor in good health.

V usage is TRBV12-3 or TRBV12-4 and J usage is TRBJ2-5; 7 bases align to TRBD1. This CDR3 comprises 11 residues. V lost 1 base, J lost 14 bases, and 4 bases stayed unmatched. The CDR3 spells CASSLEGTAYF. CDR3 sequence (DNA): TGTGCCAGCAGTTTAGAGGGGACAGCATACTTC.

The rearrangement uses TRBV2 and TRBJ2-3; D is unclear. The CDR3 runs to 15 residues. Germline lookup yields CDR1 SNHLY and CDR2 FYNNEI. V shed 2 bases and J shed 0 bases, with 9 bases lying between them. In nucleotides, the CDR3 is TGTGCCAGCAGTGAAAGACACCTAAGCACAGATACGCAGTATTTT. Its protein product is CASSERHLSTDTQYF.

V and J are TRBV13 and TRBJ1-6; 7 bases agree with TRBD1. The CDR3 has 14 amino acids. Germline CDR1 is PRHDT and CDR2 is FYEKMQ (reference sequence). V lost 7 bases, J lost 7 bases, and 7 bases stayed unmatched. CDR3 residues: CASTRQGSNSPLHF. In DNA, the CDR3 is TGTGCCAGCACCCGACAGGGCAGCAATTCACCCCTCCACTTT.

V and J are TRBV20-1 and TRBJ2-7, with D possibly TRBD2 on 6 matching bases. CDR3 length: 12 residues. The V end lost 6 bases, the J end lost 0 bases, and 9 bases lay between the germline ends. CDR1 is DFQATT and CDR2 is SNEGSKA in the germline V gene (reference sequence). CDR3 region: CSARRDSYEQYF. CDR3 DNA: TGCAGTGCGCGGCGGGACTCCTACGAGCAGTACTTC.

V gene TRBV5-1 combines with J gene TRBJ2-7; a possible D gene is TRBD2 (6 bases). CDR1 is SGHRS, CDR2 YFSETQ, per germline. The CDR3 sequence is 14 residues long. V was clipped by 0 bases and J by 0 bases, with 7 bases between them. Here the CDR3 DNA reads TGCGCCAGCAGCTTGGGCGGGACCTCCTACGAGCAGTACTTC. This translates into CASSLGGTSYEQYF.

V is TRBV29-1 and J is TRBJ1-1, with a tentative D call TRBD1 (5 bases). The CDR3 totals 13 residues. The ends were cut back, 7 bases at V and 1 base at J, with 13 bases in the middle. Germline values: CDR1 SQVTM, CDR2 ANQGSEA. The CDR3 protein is CSADFGGNTEAFF. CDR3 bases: TGCAGCGCCGACTTCGGGGGGAACACTGAAGCTTTCTTT.

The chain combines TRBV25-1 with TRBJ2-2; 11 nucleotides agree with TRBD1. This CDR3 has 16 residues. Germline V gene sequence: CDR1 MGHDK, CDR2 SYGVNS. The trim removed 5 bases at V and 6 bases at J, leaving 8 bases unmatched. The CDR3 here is CASSLTGTGGAGELFF. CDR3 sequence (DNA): TGTGCCAGCAGTCTTACCGGGACAGGGGGGGCCGGGGAGCTGTTTTTT.

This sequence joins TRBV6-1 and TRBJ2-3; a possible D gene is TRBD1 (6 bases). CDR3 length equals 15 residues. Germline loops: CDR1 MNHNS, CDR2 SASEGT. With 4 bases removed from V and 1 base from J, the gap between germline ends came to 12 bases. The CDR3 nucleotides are TGTGCCAGCAGTGTCCGGGACAAACGCACAGATACGCAGTATTTT. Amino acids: CASSVRDKRTDTQYF.

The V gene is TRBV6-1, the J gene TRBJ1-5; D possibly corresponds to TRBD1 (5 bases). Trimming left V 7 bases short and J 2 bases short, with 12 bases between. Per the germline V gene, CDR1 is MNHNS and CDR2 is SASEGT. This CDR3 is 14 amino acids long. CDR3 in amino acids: CASTWGRGNQPQHF. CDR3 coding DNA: TGTGCCAGCACGTGGGGCAGAGGCAATCAGCCCCAGCATTTT.

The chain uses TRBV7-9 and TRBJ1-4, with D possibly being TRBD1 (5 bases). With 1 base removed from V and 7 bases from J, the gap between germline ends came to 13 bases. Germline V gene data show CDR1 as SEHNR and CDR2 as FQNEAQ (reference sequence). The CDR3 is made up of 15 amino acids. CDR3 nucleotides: TGTGCCAGCAGCTTAGGGGGCTCCGGCGCTGAAAAACTGTTTTTT. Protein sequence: CASSLGGSGAEKLFF.

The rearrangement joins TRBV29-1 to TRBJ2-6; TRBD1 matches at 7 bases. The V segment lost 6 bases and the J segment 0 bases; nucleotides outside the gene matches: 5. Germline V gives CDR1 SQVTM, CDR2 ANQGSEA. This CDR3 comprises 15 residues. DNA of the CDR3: TGCAGCGTCGGACAGGCCTACTCTGGGGCCAACGTCCTGACTTTC. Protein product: CSVGQAYSGANVLTF.

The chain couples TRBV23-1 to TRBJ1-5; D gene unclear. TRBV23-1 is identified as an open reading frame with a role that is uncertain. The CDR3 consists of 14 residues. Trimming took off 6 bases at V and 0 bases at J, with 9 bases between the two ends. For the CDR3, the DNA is TGCGCCAGCAGACACAGAGATAGCAATCAGCCCCAGCATTTT. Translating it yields CASRHRDSNQPQHF.

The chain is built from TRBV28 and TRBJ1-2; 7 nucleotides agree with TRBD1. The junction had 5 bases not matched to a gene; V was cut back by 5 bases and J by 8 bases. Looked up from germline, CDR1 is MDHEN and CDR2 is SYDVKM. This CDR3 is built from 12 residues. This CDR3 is CASSIRTGGYTF. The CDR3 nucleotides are TGTGCCAGCAGTATACGGACAGGAGGCTACACCTTC.

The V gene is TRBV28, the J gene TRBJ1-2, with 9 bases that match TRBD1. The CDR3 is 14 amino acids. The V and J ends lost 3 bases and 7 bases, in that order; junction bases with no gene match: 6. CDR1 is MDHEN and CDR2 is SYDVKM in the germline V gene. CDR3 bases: TGTGCCAGCAGTTTTGGGGGACAGGGCTTTGGCTACACCTTC. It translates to CASSFGGQGFGYTF.

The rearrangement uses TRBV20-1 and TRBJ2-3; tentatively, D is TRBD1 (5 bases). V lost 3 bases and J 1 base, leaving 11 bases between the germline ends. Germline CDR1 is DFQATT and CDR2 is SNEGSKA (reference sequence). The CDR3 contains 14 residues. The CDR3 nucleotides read TGCAGTGCTAGTTCGTACAGGCGCACAGATACGCAGTATTTT. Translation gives CSASSYRRTDTQYF.

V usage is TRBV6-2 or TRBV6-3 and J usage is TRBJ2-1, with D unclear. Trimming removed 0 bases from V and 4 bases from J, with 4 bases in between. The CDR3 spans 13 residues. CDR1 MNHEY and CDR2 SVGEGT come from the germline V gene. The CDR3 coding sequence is TGTGCCAGCAGTTACTCTCGGTACAATGAGCAGTTCTTC. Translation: CASSYSRYNEQFF.

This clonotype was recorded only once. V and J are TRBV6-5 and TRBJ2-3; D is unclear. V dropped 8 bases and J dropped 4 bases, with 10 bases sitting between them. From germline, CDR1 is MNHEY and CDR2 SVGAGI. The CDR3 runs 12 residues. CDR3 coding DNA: TGTGCCAGCCGGCCCGGGTCAGATACGCAGTATTTT. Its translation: CASRPGSDTQYF.

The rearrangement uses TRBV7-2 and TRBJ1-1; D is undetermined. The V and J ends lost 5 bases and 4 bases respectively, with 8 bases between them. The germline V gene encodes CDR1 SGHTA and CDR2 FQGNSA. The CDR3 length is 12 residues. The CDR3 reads CASSPRFTEAFF. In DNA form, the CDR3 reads TGTGCCAGCAGCCCGCGGTTCACTGAAGCTTTCTTT.

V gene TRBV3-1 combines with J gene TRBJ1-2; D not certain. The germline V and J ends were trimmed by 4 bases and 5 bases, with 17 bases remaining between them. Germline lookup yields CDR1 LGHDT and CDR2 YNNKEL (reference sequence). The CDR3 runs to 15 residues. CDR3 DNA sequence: TGTGCCAGCAGCCTCCTATCGGGGAATCGATATGGCTACACCTTC. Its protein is CASSLLSGNRYGYTF.

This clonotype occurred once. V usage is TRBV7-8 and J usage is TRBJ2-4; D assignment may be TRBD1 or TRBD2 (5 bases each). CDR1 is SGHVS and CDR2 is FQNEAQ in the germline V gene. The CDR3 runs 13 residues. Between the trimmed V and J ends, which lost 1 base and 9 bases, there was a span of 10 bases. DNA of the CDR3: TGTGCCAGCAGCTTAGTGGGGGTGGGCATTCAGTACTTC. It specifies CASSLVGVGIQYF. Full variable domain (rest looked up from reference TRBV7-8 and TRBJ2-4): GAGVSQSPRYKVAKRGQDVALRCDPISGHVSLFWYQQALGQGPEFLTYFQNEAQLDKSGLPSDRFFAERPEGSVSTLKIQRTQQEDSAVYLCASSLVGVGIQYFGAGTRLSVL.

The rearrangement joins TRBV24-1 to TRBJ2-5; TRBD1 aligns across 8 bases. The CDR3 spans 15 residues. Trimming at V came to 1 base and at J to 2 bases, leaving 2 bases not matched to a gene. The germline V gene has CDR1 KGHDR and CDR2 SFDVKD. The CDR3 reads CATSDFYRGQETQYF. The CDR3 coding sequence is TGTGCCACCAGTGATTTTTACAGGGGGCAAGAGACCCAGTACTTC.

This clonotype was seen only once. In nucleotides, the CDR3 is TGCGCCAGCAGCCAAGACAGGGTCGAGGATACGCAGTATTTT. The encoded protein is CASSQDRVEDTQYF. The chain joins TRBV4-1 to TRBJ2-3; D might be TRBD1 (5 bases). The CDR3 is made up of 14 amino acids. V was cut by 0 bases and J by 6 bases, with 10 bases left in between. CDR1 and CDR2 (germline): MGHRA, YSYEKL.

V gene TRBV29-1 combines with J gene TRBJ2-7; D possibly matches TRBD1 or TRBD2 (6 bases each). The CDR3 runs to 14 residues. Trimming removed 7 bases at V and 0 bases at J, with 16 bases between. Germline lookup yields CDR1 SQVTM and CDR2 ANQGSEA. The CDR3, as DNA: TGCAGCGCTACGGGGGACACCAGCTCCTACGAGCAGTACTTC. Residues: CSATGDTSSYEQYF.

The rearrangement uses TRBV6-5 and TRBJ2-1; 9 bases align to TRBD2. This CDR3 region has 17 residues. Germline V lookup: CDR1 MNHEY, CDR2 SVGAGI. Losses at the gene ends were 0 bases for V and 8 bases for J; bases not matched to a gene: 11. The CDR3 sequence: CASSYSSGASGVHEQFF. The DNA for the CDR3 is TGTGCCAGCAGTTACTCCTCCGGGGCTAGCGGGGTGCATGAGCAGTTCTTC.

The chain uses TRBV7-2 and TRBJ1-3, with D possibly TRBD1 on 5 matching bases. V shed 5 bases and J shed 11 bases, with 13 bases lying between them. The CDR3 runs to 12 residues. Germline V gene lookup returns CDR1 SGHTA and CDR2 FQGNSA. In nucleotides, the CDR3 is TGTGCCAGCAGCCCGTTGGGGACTTCCATATATTTT. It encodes CASSPLGTSIYF.